Below are 14 T cell receptor beta chains sequenced from a single sample in a study of response to subunit inactivated influenza vaccine. MiXCR, run by TCRdb on the RT-PCR reads, gives a single entry per CDR3 protein. Among 300,000 to 350,000 distinct CDR3 sequences, about 20% were seen once, and the ten largest hold approximately 10%. The sequences come from PBMCs from blood, collected less than 22 months after vaccination. Receptors were obtained from a man between 50 and 69 years old who received an inactivated influenza vaccine.

This chain uses TRBV15 with TRBJ1-5; 7 bases map to TRBD1. The germline V gene encodes CDR1 LNHNV and CDR2 YYDKDF (reference sequence). V was pared by 5 bases and J by 6 bases, with 4 bases of the junction left unmatched. The CDR3 totals 13 residues. The CDR3 nucleotides read TGTGCCACCAGCTCGCAGGGGGGTCAGCCCCAGCATTTT. Protein sequence: CATSSQGGQPQHF.

The sample holds a few counts of this clonotype. CDR3: CASSLWDRGNTEAFF. The CDR3 bases are TGCGCCAGCAGCCTGTGGGACAGGGGGAACACTGAAGCTTTCTTT. V gene TRBV4-3 combines with J gene TRBJ1-1; TRBD1 matches at 10 bases. This CDR3 comprises 15 residues. The J segment lost 1 base and the V segment lost 4 bases, leaving 3 bases of the junction unmatched. Per germline, CDR1 LGHNA and CDR2 YSLEER.

This chain connects TRBV10-3 to TRBJ2-5; D unclear. This CDR3 region has 13 residues. Germline CDR1 ENHRY, CDR2 SYGVKD. V lost 4 bases and J 0 bases, leaving 6 bases between the germline ends. The CDR3 region has the DNA TGTGCCATCAGTGTAAGGGACCAAGAGACCCAGTACTTC. As protein: CAISVRDQETQYF.

This clonotype appeared a few times. The CDR3 protein is CAWSNERASGYTF. The CDR3 DNA is TGTGCCTGGAGTAATGAACGGGCCTCTGGCTACACCTTC. The J gene is TRBJ1-2, the V gene TRBV30; D not certain. The CDR3 loop spans 13 amino acids. V gave up 2 bases and J gave up 7 bases, with 14 bases separating them. CDR1 and CDR2 from the germline V gene are GTSNPN and SVGIG (reference sequence).

This chain uses TRBV7-9 with TRBJ2-7; 7 positions match TRBD1. Germline CDR1 is SEHNR and CDR2 is FQNEAQ (reference sequence). With V trimmed by 5 bases and J by 1 base, 5 bases remained unmatched. This CDR3 is built from 14 residues. DNA for the CDR3: TGTGCCAGCAGCCTAGGGGACAGATCCTACGAGCAGTACTTC. Protein: CASSLGDRSYEQYF. The variable domain in full, completed from reference TRBV7-9 and TRBJ2-7, reads DTGVSQNPRHKITKRGQNVTFRCDPISEHNRLYWYRQTLGQGPEFLTYFQNEAQLEKSRLLSDRFSAERPKGSFSTLEIQRTEQGDSAMYLCASSLGDRSYEQYFGPGTRLTVT.

This clonotype was seen more than once but under ten times. The genes are TRBV29-1 and TRBJ1-6; 9 bases are a match to TRBD1. Germline CDR1 is SQVTM and CDR2 is ANQGSEA. V lost 5 bases and J lost 14; bases outside the gene matches: 19. The CDR3 runs to 16 residues. CDR3 sequence reads: CSVLVSPGQGPRTLHF. The CDR3 nucleotides are TGCAGCGTTCTAGTCAGTCCGGGACAGGGCCCCCGGACCCTCCACTTT.

The chain couples TRBV5-1 to TRBJ2-2, with D maybe TRBD1 (6 bases). V was clipped by 1 base and J by 3 bases, with 19 bases between them. The CDR3 extends over 18 amino acids. Germline CDR1 SGHRS, CDR2 YFSETQ. This CDR3 reads CASSLPWISQGHTGELFF. CDR3 bases: TGCGCCAGCAGCTTGCCGTGGATCTCACAGGGCCACACCGGGGAGCTGTTTTTT.

This clonotype has more than one count but fewer than ten. CDR3 DNA sequence: TGTGCCAGCAGCCTTAGCGGTACGCCCCAAGAGACCCAGTACTTC. This gives the protein CASSLSGTPQETQYF. J is TRBJ2-5 and V is TRBV7-9; TRBD2 is a possible D gene (6 bases). This CDR3 is built from 15 residues. Germline CDR1 and CDR2: SEHNR and FQNEAQ (reference sequence). V was pared by 5 bases and J by 1 base, with 14 bases between.

This clonotype was seen more than once but under ten times. The chain recombines TRBV18 with TRBJ1-2; D is uncertain. Germline V gene sequence: CDR1 KGHSH, CDR2 LQKENI. This CDR3 spans 13 amino acids. V lost 2 bases, J lost 8 bases, and 12 bases lay in between. DNA of the CDR3: TGTGCCAGCTCACCAGTCGGGGAGTGGGGCTACACCTTC. Its protein product is CASSPVGEWGYTF.

The chain couples TRBV5-1 to TRBJ2-1; 9 nucleotides line up with TRBD1. The V gene end was trimmed by 2 bases and the J gene end by 7 bases; junction bases not matched to a gene: 7. Germline CDR1 reads SGHRS; CDR2 reads YFSETQ. This CDR3 region has 15 residues. In DNA, the CDR3 is TGCGCCAGCAGCTTAGGGACAGGGTCTTGGAATGAGCAGTTCTTC. It yields the protein CASSLGTGSWNEQFF.

V and J are TRBV28 and TRBJ1-1; D might be TRBD1 (5 bases). CDR1 and CDR2 (germline): MDHEN, SYDVKM. The CDR3 consists of 13 residues. V was pared by 5 bases and J by 8 bases, with 15 bases between. The CDR3, as DNA: TGTGCCAGCAGTCAGGACACCCGCGGGGAAGCTTTCTTT. Translation: CASSQDTRGEAFF. Filled out from reference TRBV28 and TRBJ1-1, the complete variable domain reads DVKVTQSSRYLVKRTGEKVFLECVQDMDHENMFWYRQDPGLGLRLIYFSYDVKMKEKGDIPEGYSVSREKKERFSLILESASTNQTSMYLCASSQDTRGEAFFGQGTRLTVV.

The genes are TRBV3-1 and TRBJ1-2; weak D call: TRBD1 (5 bases). The CDR3 has 16 residues. CDR1 is LGHDT and CDR2 is YNNKEL in the germline V gene (reference sequence). V lost 1 base and J 5 bases, leaving 17 bases between the germline ends. The CDR3 loop is CASSQGGRQNLYGYTF. The CDR3 nucleotides are TGTGCCAGCAGCCAAGGAGGTCGACAGAACCTTTATGGCTACACCTTC.

The rearrangement links TRBV11-2 to TRBJ2-1, with 13 bases matching TRBD2. There are 18 residues in the CDR3. The V gene's germline CDR1 is SGHAT and CDR2 FQNNGV. The J segment lost 0 bases and the V segment lost 5 bases, leaving 7 bases of the junction unmatched. CDR3 residues: CASSRGLAGPSSYNEQFF. CDR3 nucleotide sequence: TGTGCCAGCAGCCGGGGACTAGCGGGGCCAAGCTCCTACAATGAGCAGTTCTTC.

This chain uses TRBV20-1 with TRBJ2-7; D uncertain. The V end was cut by 2 bases, the J end by 6 bases, with 17 bases between. The CDR3 covers 14 residues. Germline values: CDR1 DFQATT, CDR2 SNEGSKA (reference sequence). CDR3 DNA: TGCAGTGCTAGAATAGGCCCGAGTCTCGGCGAGCAGTACTTC. It encodes CSARIGPSLGEQYF.